These 2 T cell receptor beta chains share one sample of origin, sequenced in a study of cytomegalovirus exposure and HLA in healthy donors (dated by TCRdb to about 2017). The library relied on the immunoSEQ multiplex PCR assay. The clones in this table, taken by TCRdb from immuneACCESS, are in-frame only. Not every clone is retained; where verified, under half of the shortfall comes from an unresolved V gene, and the cause of the rest is unknown. The sample includes under 250,000 clones, with roughly 85% observed a single time. The ten largest clonotypes hold roughly 6% of the sample. The sequenced sample was PBMCs. These receptors all stem from a woman between 18 and 29 years old in good health and CMV-seronegative.

In this sample, this clone turned up once. The chain uses TRBV2 and TRBJ2-7; weak D call: TRBD1 (6 bases). Trimming shortened V by 6 bases and J by 3 bases, and 18 bases separated the two germline ends. CDR3 length: 15 residues. The V gene's germline CDR1 is SNHLY and CDR2 FYNNEI. The CDR3 protein is CASSAGQPQLYEQYF. For the CDR3, the DNA is TGTGCCAGCAGCGCAGGACAGCCTCAGCTCTACGAGCAGTACTTC.

This chain connects TRBV9 to TRBJ2-5; TRBD2 agrees at 8 bases. Per germline, CDR1 SGDLS and CDR2 YYNGEE. This CDR3 is built from 16 residues. V lost 0 bases, J lost 5 bases, and 9 bases stayed unmatched. CDR3 region: CASSVGISGVGETQYF. The CDR3 bases are TGTGCCAGCAGCGTAGGTATTAGCGGGGTAGGCGAGACCCAGTACTTC.